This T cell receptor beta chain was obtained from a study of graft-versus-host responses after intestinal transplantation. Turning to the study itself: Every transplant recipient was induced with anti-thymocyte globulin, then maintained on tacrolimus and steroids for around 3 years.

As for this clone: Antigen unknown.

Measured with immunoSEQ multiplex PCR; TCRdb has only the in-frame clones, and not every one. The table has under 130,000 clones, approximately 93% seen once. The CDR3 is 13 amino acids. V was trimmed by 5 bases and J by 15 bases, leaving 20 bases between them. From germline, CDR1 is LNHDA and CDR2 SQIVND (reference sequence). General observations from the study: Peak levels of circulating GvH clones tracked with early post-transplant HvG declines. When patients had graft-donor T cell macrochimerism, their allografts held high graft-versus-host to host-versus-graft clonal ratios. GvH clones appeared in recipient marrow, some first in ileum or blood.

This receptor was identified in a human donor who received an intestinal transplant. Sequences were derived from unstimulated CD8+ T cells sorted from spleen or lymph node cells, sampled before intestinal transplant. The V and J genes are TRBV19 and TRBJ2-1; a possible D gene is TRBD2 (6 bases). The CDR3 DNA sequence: TGTGCCAGTAGTCTGAGTCTAAACTCAGCGGGGTTCTTC. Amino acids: CASSLSLNSAGFF. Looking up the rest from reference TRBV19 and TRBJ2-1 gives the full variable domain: DGGITQSPKYLFRKEGQNVTLSCEQNLNHDAMYWYRQDPGQGLRLIYYSQIVNDFQKGDIAEGYSVSREKKESFPLTVTSAQKNPTAFYLCASSLSLNSAGFFGPGTRLTVL.